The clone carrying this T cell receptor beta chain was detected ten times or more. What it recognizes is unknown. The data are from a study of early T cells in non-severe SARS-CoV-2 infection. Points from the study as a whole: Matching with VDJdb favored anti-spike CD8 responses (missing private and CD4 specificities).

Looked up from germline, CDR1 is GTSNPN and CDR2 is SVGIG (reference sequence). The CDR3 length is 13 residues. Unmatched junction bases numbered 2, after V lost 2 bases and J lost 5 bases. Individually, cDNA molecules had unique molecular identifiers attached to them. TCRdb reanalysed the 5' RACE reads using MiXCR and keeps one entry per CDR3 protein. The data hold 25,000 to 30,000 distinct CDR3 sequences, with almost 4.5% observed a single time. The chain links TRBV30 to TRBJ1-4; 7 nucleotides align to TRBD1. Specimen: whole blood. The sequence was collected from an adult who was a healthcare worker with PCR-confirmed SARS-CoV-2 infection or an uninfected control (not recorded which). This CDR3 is CAWSRTGNEKLFF. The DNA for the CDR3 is TGTGCCTGGAGTCGGACAGGAAATGAAAAACTGTTTTTT.